This passage covers 14 T cell receptor beta chains from one sample sequenced in a study of blood T cell repertoires in COVID-19. Clones were read by immunoSEQ multiplex PCR, and TCRdb kept only the in-frame ones, dropping some. Of 210,000 or so clones listed, roughly nine tenths are singletons. Sequencing was carried out using peripheral blood. The receptors shown here come from a man in his forties or fifties with acute or convalescent COVID-19.

The CDR3: CASSPWNYGGGYTF. The CDR3, as DNA: TGTGCCAGCTCACCCTGGAACTATGGGGGCGGCTACACCTTC. The chain couples TRBV18 to TRBJ1-2, with a tentative D call TRBD1 (6 bases). Germline V gene sequence: CDR1 KGHSH, CDR2 LQKENI. CDR3 length: 14 amino acids. V shed 3 bases and J shed 8 bases, with 16 bases lying between them. Supplemented by reference TRBV18 and TRBJ1-2, the full variable domain reads NAGVMQNPRHLVRRRGQEARLRCSPMKGHSHVYWYRQLPEEGLKFMVYLQKENIIDESGMPKERFSAEFPKEGPSILRIQQVVRGDSAAYFCASSPWNYGGGYTFGSGTRLTVV.

This clone was observed a single time. The chain uses TRBV6-5 and TRBJ2-7, with D unresolved. V shed 6 bases and J shed 2 bases, with 17 bases lying between them. From germline, CDR1 is MNHEY and CDR2 SVGAGI. The CDR3 has 15 amino acids. The CDR3 DNA is TGTGCCAGCAGACGTAGTTGGGCCGACCCCTACGAGCAGTACTTC. Translation: CASRRSWADPYEQYF.

The chain links TRBV7-8 to TRBJ1-2; 7 bases agree with TRBD1. This CDR3 spans 13 amino acids. J was trimmed by 4 bases and V by 1 base; bases with no gene match: 0. Germline V gene data show CDR1 as SGHVS and CDR2 as FQNEAQ. CDR3 coding DNA: TGTGCCAGCAGCTTAGACAGGGGCTATGGCTACACCTTC. Amino acids: CASSLDRGYGYTF.

This rearrangement joins TRBV9 to TRBJ2-3, with D maybe TRBD2 (6 bases). Trimming stripped 4 bases from V and 4 bases from J, with 16 bases between. The CDR3 spans 15 residues. Germline-derived CDR1 and CDR2 are SGDLS and YYNGEE. The CDR3 loop is CASSPYYGSSDTQYF. CDR3 sequence (DNA): TGTGCCAGCAGCCCCTACTACGGGAGCTCAGATACGCAGTATTTT.

This clone was seen only a few times. The J gene is TRBJ1-1, the V gene TRBV19, with TRBD1 matching over 10 bases. J lost 4 bases, V lost 7 bases, and 6 bases had no gene match. Germline CDR1 LNHDA, CDR2 SQIVND (reference sequence). This CDR3 is 14 amino acids long. CDR3 protein: CASNPGQGSTEAFF. In DNA form, the CDR3 reads TGTGCCAGTAACCCGGGACAGGGGAGCACTGAAGCTTTCTTT.

The V call is TRBV10-2, the J call TRBJ1-5, with D unclear. Germline CDR1 reads WSHSY; CDR2 reads SAAADI. Trimming removed 8 bases from V and 7 bases from J, with 18 bases in between. The CDR3 is 14 residues long. This CDR3 is CASRGNGPYQPQHF. Here the CDR3 DNA reads TGCGCCAGCCGTGGAAACGGTCCCTACCAGCCCCAGCATTTT.

The gene calls are TRBV10-3 and TRBJ1-6, with 9 nucleotides matching TRBD1. Germline assignment: CDR1 ENHRY and CDR2 SYGVKD. After removal of 3 bases from V and 5 bases from J, the junction contained 11 bases not matched to a gene. CDR3 size: 18 residues. The CDR3 nucleotides are TGTGCCATCAGTGAAACTCTCATGGGGACAGGGAATAATTCACCCCTCCACTTT. This gives the protein CAISETLMGTGNNSPLHF.

The CDR3 protein is CASSRTGSSYEQYF. CDR3 coding DNA: TGTGCCAGTTCAAGGACAGGGAGTTCCTACGAGCAGTACTTC. The rearrangement links TRBV18 to TRBJ2-7; TRBD1 matches 8 bases. The germline V gene encodes CDR1 KGHSH and CDR2 LQKENI. V trimming: 9 bases; J trimming: 1 base; junction bases outside the gene matches: 8. This CDR3 has 14 residues.

The chain couples TRBV19 to TRBJ1-1, with D possibly matching TRBD1 (5 bases). Germline CDR1 reads LNHDA; CDR2 reads SQIVND (reference sequence). This CDR3 is 14 amino acids long. The V end was cut by 5 bases, the J end by 2 bases, with 12 bases between. This CDR3 reads CASSYRYLNTEAFF. The CDR3 bases are TGTGCCAGTAGTTACAGGTATCTAAACACTGAAGCTTTCTTT. Filled out from reference TRBV19 and TRBJ1-1, the complete variable domain reads DGGITQSPKYLFRKEGQNVTLSCEQNLNHDAMYWYRQDPGQGLRLIYYSQIVNDFQKGDIAEGYSVSREKKESFPLTVTSAQKNPTAFYLCASSYRYLNTEAFFGQGTRLTVV.

The chain employs TRBV27 and TRBJ2-5; TRBD1 might be the D (6 bases). Per germline, CDR1 MNHEY and CDR2 SMNVEV (reference sequence). This CDR3 is 16 amino acids long. V gave up 4 bases and J gave up 2 bases, with 17 bases separating them. CDR3 nucleotide sequence: TGTGCCAGCAGTTCCCTCCAAACAGGGAATCAAGAGACCCAGTACTTC. This sequence encodes CASSSLQTGNQETQYF.

This chain uses TRBV19 with TRBJ2-7; D may be TRBD2 (6 bases). CDR1 is LNHDA, CDR2 SQIVND, per germline (reference sequence). The CDR3 consists of 15 residues. Trimming cost V 6 bases and J 0 bases, with 15 bases left between them. The CDR3 here is CASRVGGASSYEQYF. CDR3 DNA sequence: TGTGCCAGTAGAGTGGGGGGTGCCAGCTCCTACGAGCAGTACTTC. The full variable domain, in which reference TRBV19 and TRBJ2-7 provide the parts outside the CDR3, is DGGITQSPKYLFRKEGQNVTLSCEQNLNHDAMYWYRQDPGQGLRLIYYSQIVNDFQKGDIAEGYSVSREKKESFPLTVTSAQKNPTAFYLCASRVGGASSYEQYFGPGTRLTVT.

The CDR3 sequence: CASSLGWGDTEAFF. The CDR3 nucleotides are TGTGCCAGCAGCTTGGGGTGGGGAGACACTGAAGCTTTCTTT. This rearrangement joins TRBV5-5 to TRBJ1-1, with unresolved D. Germline CDR1 is SGHKS and CDR2 is YYEKEE (reference sequence). The CDR3 sequence is 14 residues long. V was pared by 0 bases and J by 3 bases, with 9 bases between. Looking up the rest from reference TRBV5-5 and TRBJ1-1 gives the full variable domain: DAGVTQSPTHLIKTRGQQVTLRCSPISGHKSVSWYQQVLGQGPQFIFQYYEKEERGRGNFPDRFSARQFPNYSSELNVNALLLGDSALYLCASSLGWGDTEAFFGQGTRLTVV.

This sequence joins TRBV7-2 and TRBJ1-5; perhaps TRBD1 as D (5 bases). The CDR3 loop spans 16 amino acids. Germline V gene data show CDR1 as SGHTA and CDR2 as FQGNSA. V shed 2 bases and J shed 7 bases, with 18 bases lying between them. CDR3 in amino acids: CASSLIGTAREQPQHF. For the CDR3, the DNA is TGTGCCAGCAGCTTAATTGGGACTGCCCGGGAGCAGCCCCAGCATTTT.

V gene TRBV29-1 combines with J gene TRBJ1-1; D is possibly TRBD1 (5 bases). The CDR3 length is 14 residues. The germline V gene encodes CDR1 SQVTM and CDR2 ANQGSEA. Trimming removed 7 bases at V and 7 bases at J, with 22 bases between. In DNA, the CDR3 is TGCAGCGCCGGGACTCTGGGCTTGGGAAGTGAAGCTTTCTTT. Protein product: CSAGTLGLGSEAFF.